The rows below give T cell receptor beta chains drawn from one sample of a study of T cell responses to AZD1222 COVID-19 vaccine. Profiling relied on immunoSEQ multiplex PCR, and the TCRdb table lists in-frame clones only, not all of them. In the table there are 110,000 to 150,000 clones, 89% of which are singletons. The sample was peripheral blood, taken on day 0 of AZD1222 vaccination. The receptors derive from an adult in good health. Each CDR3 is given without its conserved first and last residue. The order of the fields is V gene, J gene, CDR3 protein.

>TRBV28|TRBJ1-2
ASYSRPAYGYT
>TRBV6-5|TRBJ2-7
ASRSGRGQGNEQY
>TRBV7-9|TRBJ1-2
ASSLDGYGYT
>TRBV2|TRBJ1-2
ASSEWTGAVGYT
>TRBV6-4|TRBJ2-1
ASSDSGDSYNEQF
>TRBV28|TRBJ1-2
ASSENRGLSGYT
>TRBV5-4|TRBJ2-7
ASSLNGGPSYEQY
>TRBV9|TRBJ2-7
ASSVDGATPWEQY
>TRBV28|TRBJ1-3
ASSRDTLGNTIY
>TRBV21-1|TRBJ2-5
ASSKVEAGGYQETQY
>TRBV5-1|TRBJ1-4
ASSLVWGINEKLF
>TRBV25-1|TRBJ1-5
ASSESTARKPQH
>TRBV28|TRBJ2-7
ASSLDSLAGRQY
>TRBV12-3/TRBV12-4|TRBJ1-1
ASGQYKNTEAF
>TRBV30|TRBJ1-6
AWSRGVGNSPLH
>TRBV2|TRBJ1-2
ASSARDYGYT
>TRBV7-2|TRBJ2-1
ASSFSGGDEQF
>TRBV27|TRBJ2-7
ASGKGGTGGSYEQY
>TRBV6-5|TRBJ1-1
ASGTAWGEAF
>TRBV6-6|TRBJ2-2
ASSYGGIVTGELF
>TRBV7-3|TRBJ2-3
ASSRRTAGDTQY
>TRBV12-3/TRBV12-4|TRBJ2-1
ASSQYNEQF
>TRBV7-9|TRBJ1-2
ASSLVGRGKDNYGYT
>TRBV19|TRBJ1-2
ASSPGLSWDYGYT
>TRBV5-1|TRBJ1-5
ASSLGQSNQPQH
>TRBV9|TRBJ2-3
ASSPWTSGSGTQY
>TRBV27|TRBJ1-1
ASSFVQGRLAEAF
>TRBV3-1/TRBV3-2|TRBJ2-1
ASSLYNEQF
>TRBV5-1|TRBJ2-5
ASSPGPQETQY
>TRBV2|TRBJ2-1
ASTTMGEGPYNEQF
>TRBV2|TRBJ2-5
ASSEADTWYQETQY
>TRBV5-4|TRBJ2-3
ASSLAWGGDTQY